The T cell receptor beta chain described here comes from a study of cytomegalovirus exposure and HLA in healthy donors. Study-wide context: Among the approximately 400 genotyped donors, approximately 82% were placed in the Caucasian-associated ancestry cluster.

The V segment lost 3 bases and the J segment 2 bases; nucleotides outside the gene matches: 11. Germline V lookup: CDR1 SGHNT, CDR2 YYREEE (reference sequence). The length of the CDR3 is 17 residues. Everyone who donated was a healthy bone marrow donor. The study, taken as a whole, reports: Previous analysis showed most TCR beta V segments were productive about 87% or about 30% of the time. Some highly shared sequence variants likely arose as a pipeline artifact.

In the case of this clone: Its target is unknown.

It was with 60 Vbeta and 13 Jbeta primers that the PCR ran. Here immunoSEQ multiplex PCR was the method, and the copy in TCRdb shows in-frame clones only, minus some. The data hold about 100,000 clones, with under 80% observed a single time. The chain has TRBV5-4 and TRBJ1-2; 9 bases match TRBD1. The receptor was isolated from a middle-aged man in good health and CMV-seropositive. The sample consisted of PBMCs. The CDR3 here is CASSSVAGTGSNYGYTF. The CDR3 nucleotides are TGTGCCAGCAGCTCTGTTGCCGGGACAGGGAGCAACTATGGCTACACCTTC.